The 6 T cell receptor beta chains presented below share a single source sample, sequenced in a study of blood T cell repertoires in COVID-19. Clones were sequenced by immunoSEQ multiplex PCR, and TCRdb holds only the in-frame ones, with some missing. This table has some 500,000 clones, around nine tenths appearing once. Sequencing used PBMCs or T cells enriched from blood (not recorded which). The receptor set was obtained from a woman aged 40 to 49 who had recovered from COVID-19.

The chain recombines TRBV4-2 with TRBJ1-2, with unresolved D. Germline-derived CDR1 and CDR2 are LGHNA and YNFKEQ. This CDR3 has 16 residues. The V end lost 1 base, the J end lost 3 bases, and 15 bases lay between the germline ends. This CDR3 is CASSQVLGILDYGYTF. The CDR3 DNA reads TGTGCCAGCAGCCAAGTACTAGGGATTTTGGACTATGGCTACACCTTC.

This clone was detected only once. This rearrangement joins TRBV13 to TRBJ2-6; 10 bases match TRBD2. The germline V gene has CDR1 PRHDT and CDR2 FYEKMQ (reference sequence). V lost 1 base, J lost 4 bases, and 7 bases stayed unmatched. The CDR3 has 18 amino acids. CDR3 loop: CASSLVLAGELGANVLTF. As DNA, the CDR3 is TGTGCCAGCAGCTTAGTGCTAGCGGGAGAACTCGGGGCCAACGTCCTGACTTTC.

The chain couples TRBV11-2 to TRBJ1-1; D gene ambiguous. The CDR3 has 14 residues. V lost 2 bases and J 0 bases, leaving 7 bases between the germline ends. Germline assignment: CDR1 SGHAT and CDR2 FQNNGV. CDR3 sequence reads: CASSLKSMNTEAFF. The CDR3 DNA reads TGTGCCAGCAGCTTAAAGTCTATGAACACTGAAGCTTTCTTT.

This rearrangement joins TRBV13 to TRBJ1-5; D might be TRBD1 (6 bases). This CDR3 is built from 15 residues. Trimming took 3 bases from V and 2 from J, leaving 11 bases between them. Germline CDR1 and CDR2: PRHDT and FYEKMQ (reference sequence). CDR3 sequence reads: CASSFGQNRNQPQHF. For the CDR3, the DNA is TGTGCCAGCAGCTTCGGACAGAACCGCAATCAGCCCCAGCATTTT.

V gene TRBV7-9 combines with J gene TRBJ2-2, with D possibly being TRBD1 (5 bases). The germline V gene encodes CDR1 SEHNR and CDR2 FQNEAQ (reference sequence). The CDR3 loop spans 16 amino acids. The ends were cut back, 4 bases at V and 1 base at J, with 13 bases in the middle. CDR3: CASSSLGAVNTGELFF. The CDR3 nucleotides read TGTGCCAGCAGCTCCTTAGGGGCAGTGAACACCGGGGAGCTGTTTTTT.

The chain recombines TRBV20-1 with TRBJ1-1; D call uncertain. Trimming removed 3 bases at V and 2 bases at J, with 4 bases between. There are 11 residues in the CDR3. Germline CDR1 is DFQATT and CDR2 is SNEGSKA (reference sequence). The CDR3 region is CSASLNTEAFF. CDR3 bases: TGCAGTGCTAGTTTAAACACTGAAGCTTTCTTT.